This passage covers 11 T cell receptor beta chains from one sample sequenced in a study of cytomegalovirus exposure and HLA in healthy donors. Clones were read by immunoSEQ multiplex PCR, and TCRdb kept only the in-frame ones, dropping some. Of about 150,000 clones detected, 80% to 95% appear once; the ten largest clones hold about 0.7%. Sequencing input: PBMCs. These receptors came from a man aged 18 to 29 in good health and CMV-seronegative.

The chain combines TRBV5-1 with TRBJ2-3, with D possibly being TRBD2 (5 bases). This CDR3 spans 14 amino acids. V was pared by 0 bases and J by 4 bases, with 9 bases between. Germline CDR1 reads SGHRS; CDR2 reads YFSETQ. The CDR3 sequence is CASSLGLAPDTQYF. The CDR3 DNA reads as TGCGCCAGCAGCTTGGGGCTAGCCCCAGATACGCAGTATTTT.

The chain joins TRBV27 to TRBJ1-2; D perhaps matches TRBD1 (5 bases). The CDR3 runs to 17 residues. Trimming took off 0 bases at V and 2 bases at J, with 16 bases between the two ends. Per the germline V gene, CDR1 is MNHEY and CDR2 is SMNVEV (reference sequence). This CDR3 reads CASSLSQLPGGNYGYTF. The CDR3 DNA sequence: TGTGCCAGCAGTTTATCCCAACTCCCGGGGGGGAACTATGGCTACACCTTC.

The count of this clone is one. V gene TRBV5-1 combines with J gene TRBJ2-5, with 9 bases fitting TRBD2. Germline trimming cut 0 bases from V and 4 bases from J; bases unmatched to any gene: 4. The CDR3 has 15 residues. Per germline, CDR1 SGHRS and CDR2 YFSETQ. This CDR3 reads CASSLVAGEGETQYF. The CDR3 DNA is TGCGCCAGCAGCTTGGTAGCGGGGGAGGGAGAGACCCAGTACTTC.

This chain links TRBV6-5 with TRBJ1-1; the D gene is possibly TRBD1 (6 bases). Germline lookup yields CDR1 MNHEY and CDR2 SVGAGI. The CDR3 covers 14 residues. The V end lost 7 bases, the J end lost 3 bases, and 15 bases lay between the germline ends. In nucleotides, the CDR3 is TGTGCCAGCACCACAGGGCTTGGGGACACTGAAGCTTTCTTT. It specifies CASTTGLGDTEAFF.

This clone was observed a handful of times. This sequence joins TRBV7-3 and TRBJ2-2; TRBD2 matches at 13 bases. The CDR3 totals 18 residues. With 6 bases clipped from V and 4 bases from J, the junction kept 11 bases outside the gene matches. Germline V gives CDR1 SGHTA, CDR2 FQGTGA. CDR3 region: CASRSPGLAGSGTGELFF. CDR3 DNA sequence: TGTGCCAGCAGATCCCCGGGACTAGCGGGGTCGGGCACCGGGGAGCTGTTTTTT. The entire variable domain, with the rest obtained from reference TRBV7-3 and TRBJ2-2, is as follows: GAGVSQTPSNKVTEKGKYVELRCDPISGHTALYWYRQSLGQGPEFLIYFQGTGAADDSGLPNDRFFAVRPEGSVSTLKIQRTERGDSAVYLCASRSPGLAGSGTGELFFGEGSRLTVL.

This clone appeared once. The chain uses TRBV4-1 and TRBJ2-7; tentative D call: TRBD1 (6 bases). Trimming left V 2 bases short and J 6 bases short, with 11 bases between. This CDR3 has 13 residues. Germline V gene lookup returns CDR1 MGHRA and CDR2 YSYEKL. In nucleotides, the CDR3 is TGCGCCAGCAGCCAACTGACAGGTATCGAGCAGTACTTC. It specifies CASSQLTGIEQYF.

The chain joins TRBV4-3 to TRBJ1-4; 10 bases align to TRBD1. The junction had 6 bases not matched to a gene; V was cut back by 0 bases and J by 8 bases. The CDR3 is made up of 16 amino acids. Germline CDR1 is LGHNA and CDR2 is YSLEER. CDR3 protein: CASSQDGQGGREKLFF. The CDR3 nucleotides are TGCGCCAGCAGCCAAGATGGACAGGGGGGTAGGGAAAAACTGTTTTTT.

The rearrangement uses TRBV14 and TRBJ2-6, with D tentatively TRBD2 (6 bases). Germline V gene sequence: CDR1 SGHDN, CDR2 FVKESK. The CDR3 covers 15 residues. Between the trimmed V and J ends, which lost 1 base and 9 bases, there was a span of 13 bases. The CDR3 DNA reads TGTGCCAGCAGCCAAGGCCGGAGGGAGATCAACGTCCTGACTTTC. The encoded protein is CASSQGRREINVLTF.

The chain joins TRBV7-8 to TRBJ1-5; weak D call: TRBD1 (6 bases). Germline loops: CDR1 SGHVS, CDR2 FQNEAQ. V was shortened by 2 bases and J by 0 bases, with 23 bases between the two germline ends. The CDR3 loop spans 20 amino acids. Written as DNA, the CDR3 is TGTGCCAGCAGCTTATACAGGGTGATAGCGGGGACGGGTAGCAATCAGCCCCAGCATTTT. It encodes CASSLYRVIAGTGSNQPQHF.

In DNA, the CDR3 is TGTGCCAGCAGCTATGGGCGCACGAGCTCCTACAATGAGCAGTTCTTC. This sequence encodes CASSYGRTSSYNEQFF. This chain links TRBV7-2 with TRBJ2-1, with D unresolved. The CDR3 sequence is 16 residues long. Germline loops: CDR1 SGHTA, CDR2 FQGNSA. V lost 4 bases to trimming and J lost 0 bases, with 13 bases between them. Based on the CDR3 plus reference TRBV7-2 and TRBJ2-1, the full variable domain is GAGVSQSPSNKVTEKGKDVELRCDPISGHTALYWYRQSLGQGLEFLIYFQGNSAPDKSGLPSDRFSAERTGGSVSTLTIQRTQQEDSAVYLCASSYGRTSSYNEQFFGPGTRLTVL.

The rearrangement links TRBV5-1 to TRBJ1-1, with D unresolved. Between the trimmed V and J ends, which lost 1 base and 1 base, there was a span of 8 bases. Germline V lookup: CDR1 SGHRS, CDR2 YFSETQ. The CDR3 totals 14 residues. As DNA, the CDR3 is TGCGCCAGCAGCTTGTGGCCAGGGAACACTGAAGCTTTCTTT. Translated: CASSLWPGNTEAFF.